This T cell receptor beta chain was recovered during a study of T cell responses to AZD1222 COVID-19 vaccine. Study-wide findings and caveats: Clonal diversity may have been underestimated, and the donors were mostly white British, with more females than males. An increase in Spike-specific TCR breadth and depth was observed after two AZD1222 doses. CD4 TCRs covered the whole spike, strongest at regions 160-218 and 743-854.

Remarks on this clone: The target antigen is unknown.

CDR3 length equals 21 residues. The germline V gene encodes CDR1 MDHEN and CDR2 SYDVKM. J was trimmed by 6 bases and V by 1 base; bases with no gene match: 17. Clones were sequenced by immunoSEQ multiplex PCR, and TCRdb holds only the in-frame ones, with some missing. The data show roughly 150,000 clones, more than 85% seen once. The chain carries TRBV28 and TRBJ2-1; TRBD2 matches at 14 bases. The sequence was obtained from an adult who received the AZD1222 COVID-19 vaccine. The sequences come from peripheral blood, collected 28 days after the second AZD1222 dose. For the CDR3, the DNA is TGTGCCAGCAGTTTATTTGAAGCCGGGACTAGCGGGAGTGAGGAACGCAATGAGCAGTTCTTC. Encoded protein: CASSLFEAGTSGSEERNEQFF.